Detailed here is one T cell receptor beta chain. The antigen it recognizes is unknown. No base quality information exists; no much larger clone differs at one position. The data belong to a study of long-term antiretroviral therapy in people with HIV (dated by TCRdb to 2021 to 2024). Broadly, across the study: The earliest samples were collected about a decade before the 2015 WHO recommendation for immediate ART, when ART was typically delayed until CD4 counts fell. A retrospective serial study tested whether changes in peripheral blood TRB repertoire composition and diversity were associated with ART initiation and durable HIV suppression. About 35% of the 30 participants with HIV were female. A total of 150 to 200 cryopreserved PBMC samples came from around 30 adults with confirmed HIV infection and were collected serially over a mean of about 6 years (range 1-12). No cross-contamination during QIAcube processing turned up in test extractions that ran a monoclonal T-cell line alongside 25 to 35 polyclonal samples. General conclusions and limits of the study: Owing to limited PBMC availability, only the TCR beta chain was sequenced, without alpha chain pairing. Inferences about post-ART repertoire changes were limited because no data were available on ART adherence, viral resistance or therapy changes. The samples span the years 2004 to 2017, and the ART regimens used at that time may not be as effective as current regimens. ART initiation was associated with a significant increase in TRB diversity, but diversity stayed significantly below transplant donor controls even after long-term ART. Narrower CDR3 length ranges were observed in HIV repertoires than in controls, and an antigen-experienced repertoire with only a slight naive shift after ART was suggested by the network structure. Expanded TRB clones identified before ART initiation dominated the repertoire across all time points, though the dominance fluctuated and decreased in many PLHIV after ART. Because pre-ART samples had limited cell numbers, profiling was done on unsorted PBMC rather than on sorted CD4+ and CD8+ T cells.

The immunoSEQ hsTCRB v3.0 assay was used at survey level resolution to sequence the TRB variable region. TRB sequencing targeted a depth of about 40,000-50,000 T-cell genomes per sample. TRB libraries were pooled and sequenced on an Illumina MiSeq using a v3 150-cycle kit. The paper's data handling went like this. Repertoire analysis was performed in R inside a reproducible Nextflow workflow that covered QC, data transformation and analysis. LymphoSeq2, an R package for AIRR-Seq data exploration, was used to implement custom analyses. Several samples that produced fewer than 5000 total TRB sequences were removed, so 200 or so HIV repertoires were analyzed. Of the 188 retained HIV repertoires, 59 were collected before and around 130 after ART initiation. Each repertoire was downsampled to 5000 TRB nucleotide sequences, and summary statistics were averaged across 100 downsampling iterations. Only TRB sequences with CDR3 regions of at least seven amino acids were retained for analysis. Two measures captured diversity: a Shannon entropy-derived clonality score and the Gini coefficient. In the repertoire networks, any two of the top 5000 CDR3 amino acid sequences were connected whenever the two sequences differed by an edit distance of one. Antigen specificity groups and MHC restriction were predicted for TRB CDR3 amino acid sequences with GLIPH2. CDR3 amino acid sequences were matched against VDJdb and McPAS-TCR to flag known CMV, EBV, HIV or tissue antigen associations. Pre-ART, post-ART and control groups were compared with Wilcoxon signed-rank tests and Holm-Bonferroni correction. As stored in TCRdb, this immuneACCESS dataset retains in-frame rearrangements with V and J assigned. A fraction of the clones does not appear; measured against another copy, unresolved V genes explain less than half of the discrepancy, and the remainder lacks a known reason. The DNA was the basis for D and trimming; V, J and clone size are from that table. The sample yields 14,000 or so clones; more than 65% were counted once. 25% to 30% of the sample is in the top ten clones.

Participants were included only if at least one PBMC sample before ART initiation and at least two post-ART samples were available. Every participant with HIV received treatment in the United States of America. Before DNA extraction, cryopreserved samples containing about 0.9-11 million PBMC were thawed and washed. At the time of the earliest PBMC sample, participants with HIV were aged between roughly 20 and 54 years. PBMC samples were contributed by each participant from 1-4 timepoints before ART initiation and 2-8 timepoints after ART initiation, with a median of 7 samples. Serial HIV viral load, CD4+ T-cell count, ART history and demographic data were obtained for every participant. A Qiagen kit on a QIAcube was used to extract genomic DNA from unsorted PBMC, with samples processed in batches of 12. This sample comprised unsorted PBMCs, obtained 3.1 years after starting antiretroviral therapy. The TCR was taken from a man aged 40-50 years with HIV.

The base sequence is TGTGCCAGCAGTGGACAGCTGAACACTGAAGCTTTCTTT. This sequence encodes CASSGQLNTEAFF. The chain is encoded by TRBV6-5 joined to TRBJ1-1, with a weak D call of TRBD1 (6 bases match). The CDR3 runs 13 residues from the cysteine to the phenylalanine. The retained sequence is limited to the CDR3, 39 bases, with the frame set at the first base. Sequences MNHEY (CDR1) and SVGAGI (CDR2) are obtained from the germline V gene. Trimming costs V 5 bases and J 0 bases, and their ends lie 7 bases apart.